This is a list of T cell receptor beta chains from one sample in a study of T-cell reconstitution after alpha-beta-depleted transplantation in children. TCRdb ran MiXCR on the PCR reads and lists one entry per CDR3 protein. The sample lists around 370,000 distinct CDR3 sequences, 10% occurring once. Sequenced material: PBMCs from the stem cell graft donor, taken from the stem cell graft. The source of these receptors is a human donor who donated a stem cell graft to a child with acute lymphoblastic leukemia. Both conserved end residues are part of each CDR3. Fields, in order: J gene, V gene, CDR3 length, CDR3 protein.

>TRBJ2-7|TRBV20-1|14
CSAFTSGSSYEQYF
>TRBJ2-7|TRBV28|12
CASSLTGAREYF
>TRBJ1-4|TRBV27|16
CASSGHHYTTNEKLFF
>TRBJ1-1|TRBV4-1|14
CASSDSGGDTEAFF
>TRBJ2-3|TRBV4-3|17
CASSQTSRLGGTDTQYF
>TRBJ2-1|TRBV7-6|14
CASSRGTTYNEQFF
>TRBJ2-5|TRBV28|18
CASCGLLGTGTLQETQYF
>TRBJ2-7|TRBV20-1|12
CSVFGRASEQYF
>TRBJ2-2|TRBV4-1|18
CASSQEPEASGPHGELFF
>TRBJ2-1|TRBV24-1|16
CATSDVGSGRAHEQFF
>TRBJ2-3|TRBV7-9|13
CASSRPLTDTQYF